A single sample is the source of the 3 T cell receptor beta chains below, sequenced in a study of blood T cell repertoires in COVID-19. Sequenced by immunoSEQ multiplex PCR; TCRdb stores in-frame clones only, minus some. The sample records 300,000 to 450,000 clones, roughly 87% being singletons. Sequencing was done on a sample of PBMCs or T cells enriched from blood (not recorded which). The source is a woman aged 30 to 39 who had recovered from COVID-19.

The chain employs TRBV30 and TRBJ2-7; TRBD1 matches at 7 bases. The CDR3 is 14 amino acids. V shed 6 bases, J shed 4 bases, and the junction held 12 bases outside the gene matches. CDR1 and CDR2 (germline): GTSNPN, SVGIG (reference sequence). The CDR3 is CACLTRGQVYEQYF. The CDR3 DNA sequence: TGTGCCTGCCTGACCCGAGGACAGGTGTACGAGCAGTACTTC.

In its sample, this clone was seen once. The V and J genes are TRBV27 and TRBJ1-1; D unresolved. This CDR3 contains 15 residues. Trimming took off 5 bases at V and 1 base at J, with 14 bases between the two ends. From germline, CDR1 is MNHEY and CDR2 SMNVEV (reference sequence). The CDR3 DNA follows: TGTGCCAGCAGTCTCACTACGACCGCGAACACTGAAGCTTTCTTT. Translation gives CASSLTTTANTEAFF.

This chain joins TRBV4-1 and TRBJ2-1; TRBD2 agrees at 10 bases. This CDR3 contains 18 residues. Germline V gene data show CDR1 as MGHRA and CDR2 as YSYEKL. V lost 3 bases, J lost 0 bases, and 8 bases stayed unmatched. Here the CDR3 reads CASSQGTSGVSSYNEQFF. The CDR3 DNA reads TGCGCCAGCAGCCAGGGCACTAGCGGGGTCAGCTCCTACAATGAGCAGTTCTTC.